The clone carrying this TCR beta chain was seen once. Its antigen is undetermined. This sample is drawn from a study of cytomegalovirus exposure and HLA in healthy donors. General study points: In a later analysis, an Asian-associated ancestry cluster reportedly showed fewer N-insertions than the roughly 700-donor mean. A cluster of highly shared sequence variants was likely a sequencing artifact. Association of a missense DCLRE1C variant with TCR beta V- and J-gene trimming was reported in a later analysis. Several of the most significant clusters appeared linked to common viral pathogens, based on a later analysis.

Both 60 Vbeta primers and 13 Jbeta primers went into the PCR. The table came from immunoSEQ multiplex PCR; TCRdb's copy has only in-frame clones and leaves some out. The data contain around 120,000 clones, 55% to 75% of them singletons. CDR1 ENHRY and CDR2 SYGVKD come from the germline V gene. This CDR3 has 14 residues. V lost 7 bases, J lost 7 bases, and 7 bases stayed unmatched. The clonotype originates from a man aged 25-45 years in good health and CMV-seropositive. The chain recombines TRBV10-3 with TRBJ2-2; TRBD2 aligns across 9 bases. Sequenced material: PBMCs. The chain's CDR3 is CAIKKREDFGELFF. The CDR3 DNA sequence: TGTGCCATCAAGAAGCGGGAGGACTTCGGGGAGCTGTTTTTT.